This T cell receptor (beta chain) was retrieved from a study of neurological immune-mediated disorders. TCRdb redid the calling of the 5' RACE reads with MiXCR, one entry per CDR3 protein. The data hold fewer than 50,000 distinct CDR3 sequences, with more than 2% observed a single time. CDR1 and CDR2 (germline): ENHRY, SYGVKD. This CDR3 has 13 residues. The germline V and J ends were trimmed by 4 bases and 0 bases, with 5 bases remaining between them. The table lists this clonotype with many counts. The chain joins TRBV10-3 to TRBJ2-3; D unresolved. This receptor was obtained from a man younger than 45 with multiple sclerosis. The material sequenced was PBMCs. In DNA, the CDR3 is TGTGCCATCAGTGCTGGAAGCACAGATACGCAGTATTTT. Its protein is CAISAGSTDTQYF.